Listed below are T cell receptor beta chains from one sample, sequenced in a study of blood T cell repertoires in COVID-19. TCRdb's table, derived via immunoSEQ multiplex PCR, lists solely in-frame clones and lacks some. This sample has 250,000 to 400,000 clones, with about nine tenths found just once. Specimen: peripheral blood. The receptors shown here come from a woman aged 25 to 39 with COVID-19, enrolled during active disease. The CDR3 runs from the conserved cysteine through the conserved F or W. D genes are given only for firm matches. Size tells how often a clone was seen (once, few, many) or the class of an expanded clone, and some rows leave it out.

d_gene	v_gene	j_gene	abundance	CDR3aa	CDR3nt
-	TRBV20-1	TRBJ1-1	few	CSASQPTGLNTEAFF	TGCAGTGCTAGTCAACCTACAGGGCTAAACACTGAAGCTTTCTTT
-	TRBV6-2/TRBV6-3	TRBJ2-1	-	CASSYGRGNEQFF	TGTGCCAGCAGTTACGGGCGGGGCAATGAGCAGTTCTTC
TRBD1	TRBV5-1	TRBJ1-6	few	CASHSDRNYSPLHF	TGCGCCAGCCACTCGGACAGGAATTATTCACCCCTCCACTTT
-	TRBV30	TRBJ1-2	-	CAWSSVGLGYTF	TGTGCCTGGAGTTCAGTTGGACTTGGCTACACCTTC
-	TRBV27	TRBJ1-1	-	CASRLRDLNTEAFF	TGTGCCAGCAGGCTCCGGGACTTGAACACTGAAGCTTTCTTT
-	TRBV12-3/TRBV12-4	TRBJ2-7	-	CASSYSAGYEQYF	TGTGCCAGCAGTTATAGCGCGGGATACGAGCAGTACTTC
-	TRBV28	TRBJ2-3	-	CASSLGRGSSQYF	TGTGCCAGCAGTTTAGGCCGGGGAAGTTCGCAGTATTTT
-	TRBV4-1	TRBJ1-2	few	CASSQDGRGSGYTF	TGCGCCAGCAGCCAAGATGGGCGGGGTTCGGGCTACACCTTC
TRBD1	TRBV30	TRBJ1-2	-	CARWDRGYYGYTF	TGTGCCCGATGGGACAGGGGGTACTATGGCTACACCTTC
-	TRBV6-5	TRBJ1-2	-	CASSYSSGASFGYTF	TGTGCCAGCAGTTACTCCAGCGGCGCCTCCTTTGGCTACACCTTC
TRBD2	TRBV29-1	TRBJ2-5	few	CSAYGGGRVQETQYF	TGCAGCGCTTACGGCGGGGGGCGGGTTCAAGAGACCCAGTACTTC
-	TRBV6-4	TRBJ1-6	-	CASSESAVDNSPLHF	TGTGCCAGCAGTGAAAGTGCAGTGGATAATTCACCCCTCCACTTT
-	TRBV18	TRBJ1-6	-	CASSYAGNSPLHF	TGTGCCAGCTCATATGCCGGGAATTCACCCCTCCACTTT
TRBD1	TRBV18	TRBJ1-3	once	CASSPWTGLSSGNTIYF	TGTGCCAGCTCACCATGGACAGGGCTAAGCTCTGGAAACACCATATATTTT
-	TRBV15	TRBJ2-2	-	CATSLQEANTGELFF	TGTGCCACCAGCCTACAGGAAGCGAACACCGGGGAGCTGTTTTTT
-	TRBV19	TRBJ1-6	-	CASTENPGLYNSPLHF	TGTGCCAGTACCGAGAATCCAGGTCTCTATAATTCACCCCTCCACTTT
-	TRBV20-1	TRBJ2-5	-	CSASRPQGSQETQYF	TGCAGTGCTAGTCGACCACAGGGCTCCCAAGAGACCCAGTACTTC
-	TRBV4-2	TRBJ2-1	-	CASSPEDQGTGQFF	TGTGCCAGCAGCCCCGAGGACCAGGGGACGGGGCAGTTCTTC
TRBD1	TRBV19	TRBJ1-2	-	CASRTGGEGYTF	TGTGCCAGTAGGACAGGGGGAGAAGGCTACACCTTC
TRBD1	TRBV6-6	TRBJ1-5	-	CASSSGQGYLNQPQHF	TGTGCCAGCAGCTCGGGACAGGGCTACCTCAATCAGCCCCAGCATTTT
-	TRBV7-6	TRBJ2-5	-	CASSYSDRQETQYF	TGTGCCAGCAGCTATTCGGACAGACAAGAGACCCAGTACTTC
TRBD2	TRBV12-5	TRBJ2-1	-	CASGLVQGAGVILSSYNEQFF	TGTGCTAGTGGTTTGGTTCAGGGAGCGGGGGTAATCCTAAGCTCCTACAATGAGCAGTTCTTC
-	TRBV5-6	TRBJ1-3	-	CASSLFHTGIGNTIYF	TGTGCCAGCAGCTTATTTCACACCGGGATCGGAAACACCATATATTTT
TRBD1	TRBV7-8	TRBJ2-5	once	CASSLLQGAGETQYF	TGTGCCAGCAGCTTACTCCAGGGGGCGGGGGAGACCCAGTACTTC
TRBD1	TRBV6-5	TRBJ1-1	once	CASSFGQGLNTEAFF	TGTGCCAGCAGTTTCGGACAGGGACTGAACACTGAAGCTTTCTTT
-	TRBV12-3/TRBV12-4	TRBJ1-1	-	CASSPQVSTEAFF	TGTGCCAGCAGCCCTCAGGTGAGCACTGAAGCTTTCTTT
-	TRBV15	TRBJ1-1	-	CATSRGLLNTEAFF	TGTGCCACCAGCAGAGGACTCTTGAACACTGAAGCTTTCTTT
-	TRBV11-2	TRBJ1-6	-	CASSLDRLWASPLHF	TGTGCCAGCAGCTTAGATCGCCTTTGGGCTTCACCCCTCCACTTT
TRBD1	TRBV30	TRBJ1-2	-	CAWSGWGQGFFYGYTF	TGTGCCTGGAGTGGATGGGGACAGGGCTTTTTCTATGGCTACACCTTC
-	TRBV7-2	TRBJ2-3	once	CASSPPPVTDTQYF	TGTGCCAGCAGCCCCCCCCCGGTCACAGATACGCAGTATTTT
-	TRBV7-9	TRBJ1-1	-	CASSPGPFWVTEAFF	TGTGCCAGCAGCCCAGGGCCGTTTTGGGTCACTGAAGCTTTCTTT
TRBD2	TRBV5-6	TRBJ2-2	-	CASSPGLGNTGELFF	TGTGCCAGCAGCCCGGGACTAGGAAACACCGGGGAGCTGTTTTTT
-	TRBV14	TRBJ1-1	-	CASSQEGGYFGDTEAFF	TGTGCCAGCAGCCAAGAGGGGGGATACTTTGGTGACACTGAAGCTTTCTTT
TRBD1	TRBV23-1	TRBJ1-3	-	CASSEDRVCFGNTIYF	TGCGCCAGCAGTGAGGACAGGGTCTGTTTTGGAAACACCATATATTTT
-	TRBV6-2/TRBV6-3	TRBJ1-1	-	CATSGGDVHTEAFF	TGTGCCACCAGTGGGGGGGATGTACACACTGAAGCTTTCTTT
TRBD2	TRBV3-1/TRBV3-2	TRBJ2-3	-	CASSPLRGARGPQYF	TGTGCCAGCAGCCCCCTGCGGGGGGCCCGTGGCCCGCAGTATTTT
TRBD1	TRBV29-1	TRBJ1-2	-	CSVEGGQGFRGYTF	TGCAGCGTTGAGGGTGGACAGGGGTTTCGAGGCTACACCTTC
-	TRBV27	TRBJ2-7	once	CASSIGAGSYEQYF	TGTGCCAGCAGTATAGGGGCAGGATCCTACGAGCAGTACTTC
TRBD1	TRBV10-3	TRBJ2-3	-	CAISPDRDDTQYF	TGTGCCATCAGTCCTGACAGGGACGATACGCAGTATTTT
-	TRBV29-1	TRBJ1-2	-	CSVEDEWEGYTF	TGCAGCGTTGAAGATGAGTGGGAGGGCTACACCTTC
-	TRBV4-1	TRBJ1-5	-	CASSQTTVSNQPQHF	TGCGCCAGCAGCCAAACGACAGTTAGCAATCAGCCCCAGCATTTT
-	TRBV19	TRBJ2-3	once	CASSMGHSTDTQYF	TGTGCCAGTAGTATGGGACACAGCACAGATACGCAGTATTTT
TRBD1	TRBV28	TRBJ1-4	-	CASSRSWDREWEKLFF	TGTGCCAGCAGCCGCTCCTGGGACAGGGAGTGGGAAAAACTGTTTTTT
-	TRBV6-5	TRBJ2-3	-	CASIRSQGYDTQYF	TGTGCCAGCATCCGATCCCAGGGTTACGATACGCAGTATTTT
-	TRBV9	TRBJ2-7	-	CASSPTAGGSYEQYF	TGTGCCAGCAGCCCCACGGCAGGTGGGAGCTACGAGCAGTACTTC
TRBD1	TRBV5-1	TRBJ1-6	few	CASSINPGQGNSPLHF	TGCGCCAGCAGCATCAATCCGGGACAGGGGAATTCACCCCTCCACTTT
-	TRBV12-3/TRBV12-4	TRBJ1-5	-	CASSSGDQPQHF	TGTGCCAGCAGCTCGGGGGATCAGCCCCAGCATTTT
-	TRBV18	TRBJ1-6	-	CASSPVRELNSPLHF	TGTGCCAGCTCACCAGTTCGGGAACTAAATTCACCCCTCCACTTT
TRBD2	TRBV6-5	TRBJ2-3	once	CASSSTSGSRDTQYF	TGTGCCAGCAGTTCGACTAGCGGGTCCCGAGATACGCAGTATTTT
-	TRBV7-2	TRBJ2-5	-	CASSLGGGRSGQYF	TGTGCCAGCAGCCTCGGGGGAGGACGGTCGGGCCAGTACTTC